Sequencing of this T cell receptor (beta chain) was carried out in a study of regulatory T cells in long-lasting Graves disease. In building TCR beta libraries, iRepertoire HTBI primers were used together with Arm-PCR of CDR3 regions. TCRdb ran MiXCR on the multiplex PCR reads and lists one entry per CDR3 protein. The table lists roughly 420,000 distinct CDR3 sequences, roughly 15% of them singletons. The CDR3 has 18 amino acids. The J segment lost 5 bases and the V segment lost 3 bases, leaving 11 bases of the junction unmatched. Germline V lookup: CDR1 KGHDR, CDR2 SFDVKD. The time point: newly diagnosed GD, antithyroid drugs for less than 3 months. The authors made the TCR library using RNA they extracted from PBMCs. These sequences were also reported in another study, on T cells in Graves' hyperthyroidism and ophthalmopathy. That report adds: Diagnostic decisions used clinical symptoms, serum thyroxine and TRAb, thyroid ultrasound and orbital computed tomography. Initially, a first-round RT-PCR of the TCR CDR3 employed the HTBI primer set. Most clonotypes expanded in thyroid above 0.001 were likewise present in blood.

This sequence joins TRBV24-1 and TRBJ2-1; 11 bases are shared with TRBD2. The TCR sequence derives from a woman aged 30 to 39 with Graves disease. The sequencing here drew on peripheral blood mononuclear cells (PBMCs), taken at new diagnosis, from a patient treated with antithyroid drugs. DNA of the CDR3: TGTGCCACCAGTGATCCGAGGGGTAGCGGGAGGGGAGACAATGAGCAGTTCTTC. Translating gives CATSDPRGSGRGDNEQFF.